This T cell receptor beta chain was recorded in a study of blood T cell repertoires in COVID-19. As for the study in general: The study drew acute and convalescent COVID-19 samples from the United States, Italy and Spain. From T cells, B-cell-depleted T cells, or PBMCs came the material, which was cDNA or gDNA.

Source study methods: Amplifying reference gene primers gave estimates of nucleated cell counts. Clones were read by immunoSEQ multiplex PCR, and TCRdb kept only the in-frame ones, dropping some. V and J calls and clone size come straight from that table; D and trimming were deduced from the DNA. The table lists about 280,000 clones, approximately 86% of them singletons. Only a few counts were recorded for this clone. The CDR3 contains 13 residues. Germline CDR1 GTSNPN, CDR2 SVGIG (reference sequence). The trim removed 2 bases at V and 5 bases at J, leaving 3 bases unmatched. The source material was peripheral blood. The receptor comes from a woman in her 30s who had recovered from COVID-19. The chain uses TRBV30 and TRBJ1-2; 9 bases fit TRBD1. CDR3 in amino acids: CAWSPGTGYGYTF. The CDR3 nucleotides read TGTGCCTGGAGTCCTGGGACAGGGTATGGCTACACCTTC.